The 5 T cell receptor beta chains below come from one sample, sequenced in a study of memory CD4+ T cells and cytomegalovirus serostatus (dated by TCRdb to the late 2010s). Library preparation used the immunoSEQ multiplex PCR assay. TCRdb retrieved this table from immuneACCESS and kept in-frame rearrangements only. Not all clones are present; in checked studies, unresolved V genes account for under half, and no reason is known for the remainder. The sample yields tens of thousands of clones; roughly 78% were counted once. The ten largest make up roughly 0.71% of the sample. Single viable CD3+CD4+CD8-CD45RO+ cells were sorted as memory CD4+ T cells on a FACSAria II. Sequencing was performed on memory CD4+ T cells from blood. The receptors come from an adult in good health and CMV-seronegative.

J is TRBJ1-5 and V is TRBV10-3; TRBD1 matches at 10 bases. The ends lost 5 bases at V and 2 bases at J; junction bases unmatched: 6. Germline CDR1 and CDR2: ENHRY and SYGVKD. The CDR3 has 16 amino acids. CDR3 DNA: TGTGCCATCAGTCCGGAGGGGACAGGGGGCAATCAGCCCCAGCATTTT. Amino acids: CAISPEGTGGNQPQHF.

Notes on this clone: The same CDR3 is also encoded by other DNA sequences in this sample. This sequence joins TRBV9 and TRBJ2-1, with 9 bases that match TRBD2. J was trimmed by 6 bases and V by 0 bases; bases with no gene match: 4. This CDR3 spans 15 amino acids. Germline-derived CDR1 and CDR2 are SGDLS and YYNGEE. CDR3 coding DNA: TGTGCCAGCAGCGTAGGTAGCGGGAGTGGCAATGAGCAGTTCTTC. It translates to CASSVGSGSGNEQFF.

This chain uses TRBV9 with TRBJ2-1; 11 nucleotides line up with TRBD1. The V gene end was trimmed by 0 bases and the J gene end by 2 bases; junction bases not matched to a gene: 1. CDR3 size: 16 residues. Germline V lookup: CDR1 SGDLS, CDR2 YYNGEE. CDR3 loop: CASSVGGQGAYNEQFF. Here the CDR3 DNA reads TGTGCCAGCAGCGTAGGGGGACAGGGGGCCTACAATGAGCAGTTCTTC.

This clone was seen a few times. The V and J genes are TRBV14 and TRBJ2-3; D is unresolved. The CDR3 runs 13 residues. The V gene lost 6 bases and the J gene lost 2 bases, with 9 bases spanning the gap. Per germline, CDR1 SGHDN and CDR2 FVKESK. The CDR3 here is CASRKSLTDTQYF. CDR3 bases: TGTGCCAGCAGAAAGAGTCTCACAGATACGCAGTATTTT. Full variable domain (outside the CDR3, taken from reference TRBV14 and TRBJ2-3): EAGVTQFPSHSVIEKGQTVTLRCDPISGHDNLYWYRRVMGKEIKFLLHFVKESKQDESGMPNNRFLAERTGGTYSTLKVQPAELEDSGVYFCASRKSLTDTQYFGPGTRLTVL.

The CDR3 region has the DNA TGTGCCAGCAGCCGAGGGACTAGCGGTAATGAGCAGTTCTTC. It specifies CASSRGTSGNEQFF. The V and J genes are TRBV11-3 and TRBJ2-1; 11 bases match TRBD2. This CDR3 has 14 residues. Germline CDR1 and CDR2: SGHNT and YENEEA. Losses at the gene ends were 5 bases for V and 7 bases for J; bases not matched to a gene: 4.